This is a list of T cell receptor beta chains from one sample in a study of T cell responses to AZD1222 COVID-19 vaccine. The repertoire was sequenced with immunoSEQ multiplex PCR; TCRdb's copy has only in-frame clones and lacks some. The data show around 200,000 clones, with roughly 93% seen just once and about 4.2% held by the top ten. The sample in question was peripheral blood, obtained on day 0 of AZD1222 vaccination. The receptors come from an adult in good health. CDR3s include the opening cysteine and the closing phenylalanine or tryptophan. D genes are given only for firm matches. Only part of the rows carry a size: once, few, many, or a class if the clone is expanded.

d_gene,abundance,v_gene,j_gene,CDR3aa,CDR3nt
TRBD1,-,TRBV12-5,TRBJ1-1,CASGLVWGPAAGGRTEAFF,TGTGCTAGTGGTTTGGTTTGGGGGCCTGCCGCAGGGGGCCGTACTGAAGCTTTCTTT
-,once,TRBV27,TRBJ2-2,CASSFAGGGELFF,TGTGCCAGCAGTTTTGCGGGCGGCGGGGAGCTGTTTTTT
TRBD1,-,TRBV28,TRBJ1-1,CASRASGGLAFF,TGTGCCAGCAGAGCTTCAGGGGGCCTTGCTTTCTTT
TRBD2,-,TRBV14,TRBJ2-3,CASSQFLAGGNTQYF,TGTGCCAGCAGCCAGTTCTTGGCGGGGGGGAATACGCAGTATTTT
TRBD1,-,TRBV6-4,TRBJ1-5,CASNTGAQGLYAYSNQPQHF,TGTGCCAGCAACACGGGGGCACAGGGGTTATACGCATATAGCAATCAGCCCCAGCATTTT
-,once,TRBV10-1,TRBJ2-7,CASSSTGTLREYEQYF,TGCGCCAGCAGCTCCACCGGGACACTTAGGGAATACGAGCAGTACTTC
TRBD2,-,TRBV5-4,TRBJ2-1,CASSLGIGPSGRANEQFF,TGTGCCAGCAGCTTGGGAATAGGGCCGAGCGGGAGGGCCAATGAGCAGTTCTTC
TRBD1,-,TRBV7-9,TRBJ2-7,CASSPGTGPYEQYF,TGTGCCAGCAGCCCCGGGACAGGACCCTACGAGCAGTACTTC
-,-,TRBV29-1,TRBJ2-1,CSVEVSAFEQFF,TGCAGCGTTGAGGTCAGCGCATTTGAGCAGTTCTTC
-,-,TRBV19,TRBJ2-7,CASSPSGTYLYEQYF,TGTGCCAGTAGTCCCTCCGGGACTTATCTCTACGAGCAGTACTTC
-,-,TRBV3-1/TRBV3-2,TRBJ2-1,CASSLLSGVDYNEQFF,TGTGCCAGCAGCCTACTATCAGGGGTGGACTACAATGAGCAGTTCTTC
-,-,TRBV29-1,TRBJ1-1,CSGGLGTEAFF,TGCAGCGGAGGTCTGGGCACTGAAGCTTTCTTT
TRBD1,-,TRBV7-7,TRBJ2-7,CASSPSVDRGHEQYF,TGTGCCAGCAGCCCTTCCGTGGACAGGGGTCACGAGCAGTACTTC
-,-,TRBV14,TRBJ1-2,CASSLTVERGYTF,TGTGCCAGCAGCCTCACGGTCGAAAGAGGCTACACCTTC
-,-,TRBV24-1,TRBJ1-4,CAARRWATETNEKLFF,TGTGCCGCTAGGCGTTGGGCTACAGAGACAAATGAAAAACTGTTTTTT
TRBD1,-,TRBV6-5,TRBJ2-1,CASNQGTASYNEQFF,TGTGCCAGCAACCAGGGGACAGCCTCCTACAATGAGCAGTTCTTC
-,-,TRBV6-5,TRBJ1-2,CASSLNGVDGVGYTF,TGTGCCAGCAGTTTAAACGGAGTTGATGGGGTTGGCTACACCTTC
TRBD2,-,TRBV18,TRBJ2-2,CASSPGAGEKTGELFF,TGTGCCAGCTCACCAGGCGCGGGAGAAAAAACCGGGGAGCTGTTTTTT
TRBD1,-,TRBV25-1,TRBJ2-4,CASSESGTGKNIQYF,TGTGCCAGCAGTGAATCGGGGACAGGGAAAAACATTCAGTACTTC
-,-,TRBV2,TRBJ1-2,CASKLLNGYTF,TGTGCCAGCAAACTTCTTAATGGCTACACCTTC
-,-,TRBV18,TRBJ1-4,CASSPTGSYEKLFF,TGTGCCAGCTCACCAACCGGTTCCTATGAAAAACTGTTTTTT
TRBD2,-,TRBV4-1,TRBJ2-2,CASSQTSGGWTGELFF,TGCGCCAGCAGCCAAACAAGCGGGGGATGGACCGGGGAGCTGTTTTTT
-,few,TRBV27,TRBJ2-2,CASSLWASYTPNTGELFF,TGTGCCAGCAGTTTATGGGCTAGCTACACTCCTAACACCGGGGAGCTGTTTTTT
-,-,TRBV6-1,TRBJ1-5,CASSEAKTVSNQPQHF,TGTGCCAGCAGTGAAGCGAAGACAGTTAGCAATCAGCCCCAGCATTTT
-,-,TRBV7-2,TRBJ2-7,CASSARQWGLYEQYF,TGTGCCAGCAGCGCCCGACAGTGGGGACTCTACGAGCAGTACTTC
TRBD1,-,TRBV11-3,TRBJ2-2,CASSFYRGHTGELFF,TGTGCCAGCAGCTTCTACAGGGGGCACACCGGGGAGCTGTTTTTT
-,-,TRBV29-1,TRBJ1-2,CSVEATRGSPGYGYTF,TGCAGCGTTGAGGCAACCAGGGGCAGCCCGGGCTATGGCTACACCTTC
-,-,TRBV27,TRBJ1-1,CASSFSGAEAFF,TGTGCCAGCAGTTTTTCCGGGGCTGAAGCTTTCTTT
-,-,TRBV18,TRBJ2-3,CASSPGSGGSDTQYF,TGTGCCAGCTCACCAGGGTCCGGGGGTTCAGATACGCAGTATTTT
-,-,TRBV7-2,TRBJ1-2,CASSSGGAYGYTF,TGTGCCAGCAGCTCGGGTGGGGCGTATGGCTACACCTTC
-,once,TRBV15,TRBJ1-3,CATSRDRDGNTIYF,TGTGCCACCAGCAGAGATCGGGATGGAAACACCATATATTTT
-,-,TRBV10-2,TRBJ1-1,CASSSNTEAFF,TGCGCCAGCAGTTCCAACACTGAAGCTTTCTTT
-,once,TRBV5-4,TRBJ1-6,CASSLDLVGTRNSPLHF,TGTGCCAGCAGCTTGGATTTGGTCGGGACGAGAAATTCACCCCTCCACTTT
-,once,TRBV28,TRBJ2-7,CASGWGARSGYEQYF,TGTGCCAGCGGGTGGGGCGCCCGATCGGGCTACGAGCAGTACTTC
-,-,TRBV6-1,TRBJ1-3,CASSESSRGRRNTIYF,TGTGCCAGCAGTGAATCGTCCAGGGGACGGAGGAACACCATATATTTT
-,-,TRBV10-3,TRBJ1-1,CAISLQGMATEAFF,TGTGCCATCAGTCTACAGGGTATGGCCACTGAAGCTTTCTTT
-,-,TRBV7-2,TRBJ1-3,CASSPLGPSGNTIYF,TGTGCCAGCAGCCCGCTGGGACCCTCTGGAAACACCATATATTTT
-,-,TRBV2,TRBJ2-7,CASKTNYEQYF,TGTGCCAGCAAAACAAACTACGAGCAGTACTTC
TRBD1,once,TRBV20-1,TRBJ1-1,CSASGRTGAGEAFF,TGCAGTGCTAGTGGCCGGACAGGGGCCGGGGAAGCTTTCTTT
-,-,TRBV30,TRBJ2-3,CAWGGDTDTQYF,TGTGCCTGGGGAGGTGACACAGATACGCAGTATTTT
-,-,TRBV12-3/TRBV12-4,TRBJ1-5,CASMGGDQPQHF,TGTGCCAGCATGGGGGGCGATCAGCCCCAGCATTTT
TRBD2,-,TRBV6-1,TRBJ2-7,CASSDGAGGYYEQYF,TGTGCCAGCAGTGATGGGGCGGGGGGCTACTACGAGCAGTACTTC
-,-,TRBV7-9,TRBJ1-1,CASSFSLSGTEAFF,TGTGCCAGCAGCTTTTCCCTGAGTGGGACTGAAGCTTTCTTT
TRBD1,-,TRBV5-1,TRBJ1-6,CASSLVGGRGNSPLHF,TGCGCCAGCAGCTTGGTAGGGGGCAGGGGGAATTCACCCCTCCACTTT
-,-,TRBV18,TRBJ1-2,CASSLQGTNYGYTF,TGTGCCAGCTCACTCCAGGGGACTAACTATGGCTACACCTTC
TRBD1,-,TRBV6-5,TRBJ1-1,CASPGQTQLGAFF,TGTGCCAGCCCGGGACAGACCCAACTAGGGGCTTTCTTT
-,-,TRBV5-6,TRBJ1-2,CASSLVAGPIYGYTF,TGTGCCAGCAGCTTGGTGGCCGGACCGATCTATGGCTACACCTTC
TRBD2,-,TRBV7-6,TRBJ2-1,CASSLAVGGAGSSYNEQFF,TGTGCCAGCAGCTTAGCAGTCGGAGGAGCGGGGAGCTCCTACAATGAGCAGTTCTTC
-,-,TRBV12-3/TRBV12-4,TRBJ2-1,CASSLGYEQFF,TGTGCCAGCAGTTTAGGGTATGAGCAGTTCTTC
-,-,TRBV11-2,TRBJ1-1,CASTNSATTGLNTEAFF,TGTGCCAGCACCAACTCAGCTACGACAGGTCTGAACACTGAAGCTTTCTTT
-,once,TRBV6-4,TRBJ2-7,CASSVRSGAPYEQYF,TGTGCCAGCAGTGTTCGTTCGGGGGCGCCCTACGAGCAGTACTTC
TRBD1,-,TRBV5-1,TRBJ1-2,CASSQEQGNPYGYTF,TGCGCCAGCAGCCAAGAACAGGGGAACCCCTATGGCTACACCTTC